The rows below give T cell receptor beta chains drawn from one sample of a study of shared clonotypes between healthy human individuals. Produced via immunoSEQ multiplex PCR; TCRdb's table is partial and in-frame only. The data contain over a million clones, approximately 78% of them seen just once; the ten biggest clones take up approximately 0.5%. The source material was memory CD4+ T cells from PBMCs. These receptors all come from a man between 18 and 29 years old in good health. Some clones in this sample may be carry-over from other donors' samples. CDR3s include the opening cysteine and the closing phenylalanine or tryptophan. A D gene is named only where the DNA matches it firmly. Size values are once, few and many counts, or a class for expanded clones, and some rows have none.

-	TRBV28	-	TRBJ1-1	CASSFWGSTEAFF	TGTGCCAGCAGTTTTTGGGGGTCCACTGAAGCTTTCTTT
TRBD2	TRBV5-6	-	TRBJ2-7	CASSLDLAGSYEQYF	TGTGCCAGCAGCTTGGACCTAGCGGGATCGTACGAGCAGTACTTC
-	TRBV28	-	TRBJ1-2	CASKDSSGGYTF	TGTGCCAGCAAGGACAGTTCAGGTGGCTACACCTTC
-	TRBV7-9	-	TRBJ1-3	CASSLGSSGNTIYF	TGTGCCAGCAGCTTGGGTAGCTCTGGAAACACCATATATTTT
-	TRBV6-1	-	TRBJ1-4	CASSGQGGEKLFF	TGTGCCAGCAGTGGGCAGGGAGGAGAAAAACTGTTTTTT
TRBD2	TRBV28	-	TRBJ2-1	CASQSGSDGEQFF	TGTGCCAGTCAAAGCGGGAGTGATGGTGAGCAGTTCTTC
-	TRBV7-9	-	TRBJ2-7	CASGGRSYEQYF	TGTGCCAGCGGGGGGAGGTCGTACGAGCAGTACTTC
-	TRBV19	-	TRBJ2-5	CATDPGTPGETQYF	TGTGCCACCGACCCGGGGACCCCGGGGGAGACCCAGTACTTC
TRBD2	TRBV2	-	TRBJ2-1	CASIREREGEQFF	TGTGCCAGCATCCGTGAGCGGGAGGGTGAGCAGTTCTTC
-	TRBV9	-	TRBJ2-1	CASSVGEATYNEQFF	TGTGCCAGCAGCGTAGGGGAGGCTACCTACAATGAGCAGTTCTTC
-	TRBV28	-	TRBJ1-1	CASSLDWNTEAFF	TGTGCCAGCAGTTTAGACTGGAACACTGAAGCTTTCTTT
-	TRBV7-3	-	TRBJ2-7	CASSLRTAAYEQYF	TGTGCCAGCAGCCTTCGGACAGCTGCCTACGAGCAGTACTTC
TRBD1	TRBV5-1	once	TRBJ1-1	CASSPQQGSEAFF	TGCGCCAGCAGCCCCCAACAGGGGTCTGAAGCTTTCTTT
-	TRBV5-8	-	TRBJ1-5	CASTLTPGRNQPQHF	TGTGCCAGCACCCTAACGCCAGGACGCAATCAGCCCCAGCATTTT
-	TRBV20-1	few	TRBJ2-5	CSATWETQYF	TGCAGTGCTACTTGGGAGACCCAGTACTTC